The clone carrying this T cell receptor (beta chain) has just a few counts. These data are taken from a study of blood T cells in healthy people across ages. The second PCR ran 7 to 11 cycles with a sample-barcoded 5' primer and J-beta primers. Each CDR3 protein gets one entry after TCRdb re-called the 5' RACE reads with MiXCR. The sample records approximately 730,000 distinct CDR3 sequences, about 48% being singletons. The CDR3 loop spans 15 amino acids. Germline V gene data show CDR1 as SGHTA and CDR2 as FQGNSA. V lost 2 bases, J lost 0 bases, and 8 bases lay in between. This TCR was recovered from a man older than 75 in good health. Material: blood. The chain recombines TRBV7-2 with TRBJ2-1; D perhaps matches TRBD2 (5 bases). The CDR3: CASSLRTDSYNEQFF. CDR3 sequence (DNA): TGTGCCAGCAGCTTAAGGACTGACTCCTACAATGAGCAGTTCTTC.